This T cell receptor beta chain was documented in a study of OX40 agonist ivuxolimab in advanced cancers. Sequenced by immunoSEQ multiplex PCR; TCRdb stores in-frame clones only, minus some. The data contain some 73,000 clones, 80% to 90% of them singletons. This TCR was sampled from an adult with an advanced solid tumor such as melanoma, head and neck, liver or kidney cancer. The source material was CD4+ or CD8+ T cells sorted from blood, sampled in a trial of the OX40 agonist ivuxolimab.

CDR3 residues: CASGRSFGSPSSGANVLTF. The CDR3 DNA reads as TGTGCCAGCGGGCGTTCGTTCGGATCCCCTAGCTCTGGGGCCAACGTCCTGACTTTC. The chain joins TRBV5-8 to TRBJ2-6; D is undetermined. Trimming removed 7 bases at V and 0 bases at J, with 23 bases between. This CDR3 has 19 residues. Per the germline V gene, CDR1 is SGHTS and CDR2 is YDEGEE.